The 31 T cell receptor beta chains below come from one sample, sequenced in a study of blood T cell repertoires in COVID-19. Only in-frame clones appear in the TCRdb table, and some are missing; sequencing was by immunoSEQ multiplex PCR. This table has some 220,000 clones, over 70% appearing once. The sequenced material came from peripheral blood. All receptors come from a woman in her 70s with acute or convalescent COVID-19.

V gene TRBV18 combines with J gene TRBJ2-6; D perhaps matches TRBD1 (6 bases). V lost 3 bases and J 0 bases, leaving 15 bases between the germline ends. CDR1 and CDR2 from the germline V gene are KGHSH and LQKENI. CDR3 length: 18 amino acids. CDR3 in amino acids: CASSPNRVGSSGANVLTF. The CDR3 DNA reads as TGTGCCAGCTCACCGAACAGGGTTGGTAGCTCTGGGGCCAACGTCCTGACTTTC.

This clone was counted once. Additional DNA sequences in this sample encode the identical CDR3. The V call is TRBV7-2, the J call TRBJ1-5, with 7 bases that match TRBD1. The CDR3 covers 13 residues. V shed 3 bases, J shed 7 bases, and the junction held 3 bases outside the gene matches. Germline assignment: CDR1 SGHTA and CDR2 FQGNSA. CDR3 coding DNA: TGTGCCAGCAGCTTTGACAGGGCACAGCCCCAGCATTTT. Encoded protein: CASSFDRAQPQHF.

V is TRBV4-3 and J is TRBJ1-2, with 7 bases that match TRBD1. This CDR3 comprises 15 residues. With 0 bases clipped from V and 6 bases from J, the junction kept 7 bases outside the gene matches. In germline, CDR1 is LGHNA, CDR2 YSLEER. As DNA, the CDR3 is TGCGCCAGCAGCCAAGATCGTAGGGGGCGGAATGGCTACACCTTC. This sequence encodes CASSQDRRGRNGYTF.

As DNA, the CDR3 is TGCGCCAGCAGCCCTGTAACAGGGGGCTCTGGGGCCAACGTCCTGACTTTC. Its translation is CASSPVTGGSGANVLTF. The rearrangement joins TRBV5-1 to TRBJ2-6; 8 nucleotides match TRBD1. This CDR3 spans 17 amino acids. Trimming removed 4 bases from V and 0 bases from J; junction bases left unmatched: 6. Germline values: CDR1 SGHRS, CDR2 YFSETQ.

This sequence joins TRBV7-2 and TRBJ2-3; TRBD2 agrees at 8 bases. Germline loops: CDR1 SGHTA, CDR2 FQGNSA. With 3 bases clipped from V and 2 bases from J, the junction kept 4 bases outside the gene matches. This CDR3 spans 15 amino acids. CDR3 sequence: CASSFDGGATDTQYF. In DNA form, the CDR3 reads TGTGCCAGCAGCTTTGACGGGGGGGCCACAGATACGCAGTATTTT.

The rearrangement links TRBV13 to TRBJ1-2, with 8 nucleotides matching TRBD1. Germline values: CDR1 PRHDT, CDR2 FYEKMQ (reference sequence). The CDR3 length is 15 residues. The V gene end was trimmed by 4 bases and the J gene end by 0 bases; junction bases not matched to a gene: 4. DNA for the CDR3: TGTGCCAGCAGCTCCGGACAGGGCTCTAACTATGGCTACACCTTC. This encodes CASSSGQGSNYGYTF.

This chain uses TRBV30 with TRBJ2-3, with D possibly matching TRBD2 (6 bases). In germline, CDR1 is GTSNPN, CDR2 SVGIG (reference sequence). Trimming cost V 3 bases and J 3 bases, with 16 bases left between them. This CDR3 has 15 amino acids. The CDR3 DNA sequence: TGTGCCTGGAGCAAACGGTTGCGGGGAACAGATACGCAGTATTTT. Translating it yields CAWSKRLRGTDTQYF.

The V and J genes are TRBV6-2 or TRBV6-3 and TRBJ2-5; 10 bases are shared with TRBD2. V was pared by 4 bases and J by 5 bases, with 10 bases of the junction left unmatched. Germline V gene data show CDR1 as MNHEY and CDR2 as SVGEGT. The CDR3 spans 16 residues. CDR3 sequence: CASSSSSGGARETQYF. The CDR3 region has the DNA TGTGCCAGCAGTTCTTCCAGCGGGGGGGCCCGGGAGACCCAGTACTTC.

CDR3 protein: CASSVAVGKGQETQYF. The CDR3 DNA follows: TGTGCCAGCAGCGTAGCCGTGGGAAAGGGGCAGGAGACCCAGTACTTC. The chain carries TRBV9 and TRBJ2-5; tentatively, D is TRBD1 (5 bases). Germline V CDR1 and CDR2: SGDLS, YYNGEE. The CDR3 length is 16 residues. V was clipped by 0 bases and J by 5 bases, with 17 bases between them.

This sequence joins TRBV6-2 or TRBV6-3 and TRBJ1-5, with 9 bases matching TRBD1. Germline assignment: CDR1 MNHEY and CDR2 SVGEGT. The junction had 5 bases not matched to a gene; V was cut back by 4 bases and J by 7 bases. The CDR3 covers 14 residues. The DNA of the CDR3 is TGTGCCAGCAGTTTTCGGACAGGGGACCAGCCCCAGCATTTT. The encoded protein is CASSFRTGDQPQHF.

The J gene is TRBJ2-6, the V gene TRBV5-8, with D perhaps matching TRBD2 (5 bases). From germline, CDR1 is SGHTS and CDR2 YDEGEE. This CDR3 region has 16 residues. Trimming took 2 bases from V and 0 from J, leaving 9 bases between them. The CDR3 region has the DNA TGTGCCAGCAGCTTATGGAGCGGCTCTGGGGCCAACGTCCTGACTTTC. Its protein is CASSLWSGSGANVLTF.

The genes are TRBV6-5 and TRBJ2-1; D possibly corresponds to TRBD1 (5 bases). The ends were cut back, 0 bases at V and 8 bases at J, with 14 bases in the middle. The CDR3 spans 15 residues. Germline-derived CDR1 and CDR2 are MNHEY and SVGAGI. CDR3 sequence (DNA): TGTGCCAGCAGTTACTCGATTTGGGGCCAGGATGAGCAGTTCTTC. Translation: CASSYSIWGQDEQFF.

The rearrangement joins TRBV5-1 to TRBJ1-2; no definite D call. Trimming took off 1 base at V and 4 bases at J, with 14 bases between the two ends. Germline CDR1 reads SGHRS; CDR2 reads YFSETQ. This CDR3 is built from 15 residues. The CDR3 is CASSLMADSIYGYTF. In DNA, the CDR3 is TGCGCCAGCAGCTTGATGGCGGACTCCATCTATGGCTACACCTTC.

V is TRBV24-1 and J is TRBJ2-5; 7 bases match TRBD1. V lost 1 base and J lost 4; bases outside the gene matches: 11. The germline CDR1 and CDR2 sequences are KGHDR and SFDVKD. The CDR3 runs to 17 residues. The CDR3 protein is CATSDLDRVRGGETQYF. The CDR3 bases are TGTGCCACCAGTGATTTAGACAGGGTAAGGGGCGGAGAGACCCAGTACTTC.

The chain employs TRBV15 and TRBJ2-7; D is uncertain. In germline, CDR1 is LNHNV, CDR2 YYDKDF (reference sequence). Trimming cost V 5 bases and J 5 bases, with 10 bases left between them. The CDR3 has 12 residues. As DNA, the CDR3 is TGTGCCACCAGCGGCGGAACGGACGAGCAGTACGTC. Translation: CATSGGTDEQYV.

This rearrangement joins TRBV10-3 to TRBJ2-5; maybe TRBD2 (6 bases). Trimming cost V 3 bases and J 5 bases, with 19 bases left between them. Germline loops: CDR1 ENHRY, CDR2 SYGVKD. The CDR3 is made up of 16 amino acids. The CDR3 sequence is CAISDTPPGDAETQYF. CDR3 DNA sequence: TGTGCCATCAGTGATACCCCCCCGGGGGACGCGGAGACCCAGTACTTC.

V is TRBV5-1 and J is TRBJ1-1, with D hard to call. Germline V gives CDR1 SGHRS, CDR2 YFSETQ. V was cut by 0 bases and J by 0 bases, with 6 bases left in between. The CDR3 is 14 amino acids. The CDR3 here is CASSLGSMNTEAFF. The CDR3 DNA is TGCGCCAGCAGCTTGGGCAGTATGAACACTGAAGCTTTCTTT. Filled out from reference TRBV5-1 and TRBJ1-1, the complete variable domain reads KAGVTQTPRYLIKTRGQQVTLSCSPISGHRSVSWYQQTPGQGLQFLFEYFSETQRNKGNFPGRFSGRQFSNSRSEMNVSTLELGDSALYLCASSLGSMNTEAFFGQGTRLTVV.

This chain uses TRBV5-6 with TRBJ1-3; 9 positions agree with TRBD1. The CDR3 is 15 amino acids. CDR1 and CDR2 from the germline V gene are SGHDT and YYEEEE. The ends lost 3 bases at V and 1 base at J; junction bases unmatched: 2. CDR3 sequence: CASSYRGLSGNTIYF. The CDR3 DNA sequence: TGTGCCAGCAGCTACAGGGGGCTGTCTGGAAACACCATATATTTT.

This sequence joins TRBV6-5 and TRBJ2-1; 9 bases fit TRBD2. Trimming took 6 bases from V and 3 from J; bases not matched to a gene: 6. Germline V lookup: CDR1 MNHEY, CDR2 SVGAGI. CDR3 length: 15 amino acids. The CDR3 DNA is TGTGCCAGCAGGGGTAGCGGGGGCGGCTACAATGAGCAGTTCTTC. Amino acids: CASRGSGGGYNEQFF.

The chain employs TRBV19 and TRBJ1-1, with D possibly TRBD1 on 6 matching bases. Germline V CDR1 and CDR2: LNHDA, SQIVND (reference sequence). Trimming took 5 bases from V and 2 from J, leaving 9 bases between them. The CDR3 consists of 13 residues. CDR3 sequence: CASSPQGNTEAFF. The CDR3 DNA reads TGTGCCAGTAGTCCACAGGGTAACACTGAAGCTTTCTTT.

V gene TRBV28 combines with J gene TRBJ1-1, with a weak D call TRBD1 (6 bases). Trimming cost V 1 base and J 5 bases, with 20 bases left between them. CDR1 and CDR2 (germline): MDHEN, SYDVKM. The CDR3 sequence is 17 residues long. For the CDR3, the DNA is TGTGCCAGCAGTTTATTGGCGGGAGGGCAGGGGAGGACTGAAGCTTTCTTT. This sequence encodes CASSLLAGGQGRTEAFF.

J is TRBJ2-5 and V is TRBV9, with a weak D call TRBD2 (7 bases). Germline V lookup: CDR1 SGDLS, CDR2 YYNGEE. V was cut by 4 bases and J by 4 bases, with 14 bases left in between. The CDR3 loop spans 14 amino acids. The CDR3 DNA reads as TGTGCCAGCAGCACCGGAGGGGGGGGAGAGACCCAGTACTTC. It is translated as CASSTGGGGETQYF.

V gene TRBV19 combines with J gene TRBJ2-5; D not resolved. Germline CDR1 LNHDA, CDR2 SQIVND (reference sequence). V lost 8 bases and J 7 bases, leaving 20 bases between the germline ends. CDR3 size: 14 residues. Written as DNA, the CDR3 is TGTGCCAGTCGCTATCCCGGATCATCGGGGACCCAGTACTTC. It is translated as CASRYPGSSGTQYF.

The rearrangement uses TRBV2 and TRBJ1-2; D may be TRBD1 (5 bases). This CDR3 region has 12 residues. CDR1 and CDR2 from the germline V gene are SNHLY and FYNNEI. Trimming shortened V by 4 bases and J by 5 bases, and 8 bases separated the two germline ends. For the CDR3, the DNA is TGTGCCAGCAGTGCAGGGTTATATGGCTACACCTTC. Amino acid sequence: CASSAGLYGYTF.

This chain joins TRBV28 and TRBJ2-3; 7 bases are a match to TRBD2. V lost 6 bases and J lost 6; bases outside the gene matches: 15. The length of the CDR3 is 16 residues. Germline-derived CDR1 and CDR2 are MDHEN and SYDVKM. CDR3 protein: CASSTLSGRSGDTQYF. The CDR3, as DNA: TGTGCCAGCAGCACCCTTAGCGGGCGATCGGGGGATACGCAGTATTTT.

The rearrangement joins TRBV19 to TRBJ2-7; maybe TRBD1 (6 bases). The germline V gene has CDR1 LNHDA and CDR2 SQIVND (reference sequence). This CDR3 has 11 residues. V gave up 11 bases and J gave up 7 bases, with 15 bases separating them. The CDR3 region is CAWPRGNEQYV. CDR3 nucleotide sequence: TGTGCCTGGCCCAGGGGAAATGAGCAGTACGTC.

The rearrangement joins TRBV9 to TRBJ2-3; D uncertain. Trimming removed 1 base at V and 2 bases at J, with 8 bases between. Germline CDR1 reads SGDLS; CDR2 reads YYNGEE. The CDR3 loop spans 14 amino acids. CDR3 region: CASSVRQDTDTQYF. CDR3 DNA sequence: TGTGCCAGCAGCGTAAGGCAGGACACAGATACGCAGTATTTT.

The sample holds a few counts of this clone. This chain connects TRBV12-5 to TRBJ2-2; TRBD2 agrees at 8 bases. Germline V gene data show CDR1 as LGHNT and CDR2 as FRNRAP. V lost 4 bases to trimming and J lost 1 base; unmatched junction nucleotides: 17. This CDR3 has 20 amino acids. The CDR3 DNA sequence: TGTGCTAGTGGTTCCCGAACGACCGATAGCGGGGAGAAGAACACCGGGGAGCTGTTTTTT. Protein: CASGSRTTDSGEKNTGELFF.

The chain has TRBV15 and TRBJ2-3, with D perhaps TRBD1 (5 bases). Germline values: CDR1 LNHNV, CDR2 YYDKDF (reference sequence). V was trimmed by 11 bases and J by 6 bases, leaving 21 bases between them. This CDR3 spans 14 amino acids. CDR3 nucleotide sequence: TGTGCCTCTAAGCCGACAGCGCAAAGGGATACGCAGTATTTT. It encodes CASKPTAQRDTQYF.

The chain links TRBV19 to TRBJ2-3, with D possibly matching TRBD1 (6 bases). Germline V gives CDR1 LNHDA, CDR2 SQIVND (reference sequence). This CDR3 has 13 residues. V dropped 5 bases and J dropped 4 bases, with 10 bases sitting between them. The CDR3 region has the DNA TGTGCCAGTAGTGTTCAGGGGTCAGATACGCAGTATTTT. Protein sequence: CASSVQGSDTQYF.

This clone was found a few times. V is TRBV19 and J is TRBJ2-2, with 10 positions matching TRBD1. Germline CDR1 LNHDA, CDR2 SQIVND (reference sequence). The CDR3 is 14 residues long. Trimming took 9 bases from V and 3 from J; bases not matched to a gene: 4. As DNA, the CDR3 is TGTGCCAGCCGACAGGGGGCCGACACCGGGGAGCTGTTTTTT. It specifies CASRQGADTGELFF.